The T cell receptor beta chain described here comes from a study of T cell changes during pregnancy in multiple sclerosis. Per germline, CDR1 SGHDN and CDR2 FVKESK. V lost 3 bases to trimming and J lost 5 bases; unmatched junction nucleotides: 8. CDR3 length: 15 amino acids. Profiling relied on immunoSEQ multiplex PCR, and the TCRdb table lists in-frame clones only, not all of them. The data hold roughly 38,000 clones, with 85% to 95% observed a single time. Sample: CD4+ T cells from peripheral blood mononuclear cells, taken in the third trimester of pregnancy. The TCR comes from a female donor with multiple sclerosis, enrolled in a pregnancy study. The chain recombines TRBV14 with TRBJ1-1; 8 bases map to TRBD1. In nucleotides, the CDR3 is TGTGCCAGCAGCCACCTAGGGGACAGGCGGACTGAAGCTTTCTTT. It is translated as CASSHLGDRRTEAFF.